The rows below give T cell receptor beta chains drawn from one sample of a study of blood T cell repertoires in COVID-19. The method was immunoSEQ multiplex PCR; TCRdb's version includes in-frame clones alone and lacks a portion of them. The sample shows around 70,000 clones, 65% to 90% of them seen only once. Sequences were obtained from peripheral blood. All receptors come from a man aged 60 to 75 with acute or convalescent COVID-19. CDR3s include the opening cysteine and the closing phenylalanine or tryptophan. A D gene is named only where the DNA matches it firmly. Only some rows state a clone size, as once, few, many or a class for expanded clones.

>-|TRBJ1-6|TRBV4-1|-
CASSQVFQVPNSPLHF
TGCGCCAGCAGCCAAGTGTTTCAGGTTCCAAATTCACCCCTCCACTTT
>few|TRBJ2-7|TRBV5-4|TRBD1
CASSLVGQGPEQYF
TGTGCCAGCAGCTTGGTGGGACAGGGACCCGAGCAGTACTTC
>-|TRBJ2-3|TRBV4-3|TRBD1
CASSPRTGGTDTQYF
TGCGCCAGCAGCCCGCGGACAGGGGGTACAGATACGCAGTATTTT
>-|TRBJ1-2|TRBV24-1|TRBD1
CATSDGDSAANYGYTF
TGTGCCACCAGTGATGGGGACAGCGCCGCTAACTATGGCTACACCTTC
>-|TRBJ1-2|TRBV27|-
CASSGTSLNYGYTF
TGTGCCAGCAGTGGGACAAGTCTGAACTATGGCTACACCTTC
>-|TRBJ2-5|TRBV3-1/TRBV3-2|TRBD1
CASSQGDRGPETQYF
TGTGCCAGCAGCCAAGGGGACAGGGGGCCGGAGACCCAGTACTTC
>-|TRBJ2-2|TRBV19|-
CATRLGSTTGELFF
TGTGCCACTAGATTGGGGAGTACGACCGGGGAGCTGTTTTTT
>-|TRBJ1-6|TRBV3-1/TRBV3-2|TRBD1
CASSQDLGTGNSPLHF
TGTGCCAGCAGCCAAGACCTCGGGACAGGGAATTCACCCCTCCACTTT
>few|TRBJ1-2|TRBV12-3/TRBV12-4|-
CASSFPGHGYTF
TGTGCCAGCAGTTTCCCAGGTCATGGCTACACCTTC
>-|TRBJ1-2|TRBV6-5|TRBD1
CASSTSGGGYGYTF
TGTGCCAGCAGTACTTCAGGGGGCGGCTATGGCTACACCTTC
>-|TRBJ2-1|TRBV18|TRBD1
CASSPRRDSHNEQFF
TGTGCCAGCTCACCACGCCGGGACAGCCACAATGAGCAGTTCTTC
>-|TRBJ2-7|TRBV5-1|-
CASSLTSSPSSYEQYF
TGCGCCAGCAGCTTGACGAGTAGCCCGAGCTCCTACGAGCAGTACTTC
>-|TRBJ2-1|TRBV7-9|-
CASSPKTGEQFF
TGTGCCAGCAGTCCCAAGACGGGAGAGCAGTTCTTC
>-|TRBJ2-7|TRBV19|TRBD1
CASTTGTGSYEQYF
TGTGCCAGTACGACCGGGACAGGGTCCTACGAGCAGTACTTC
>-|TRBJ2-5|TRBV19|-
CASSTQSGAQYF
TGTGCCAGTAGTACGCAATCGGGGGCCCAGTACTTC
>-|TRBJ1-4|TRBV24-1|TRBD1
CATSDRGGDEKLFF
TGTGCCACGTCGGACAGGGGCGGTGATGAAAAACTGTTTTTT
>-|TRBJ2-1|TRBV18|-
CASSPSTGVPGNEQFF
TGTGCCAGCTCACCGTCGACGGGAGTCCCTGGCAATGAGCAGTTCTTC
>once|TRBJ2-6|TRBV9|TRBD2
CASSSRTSGVSGANVLTF
TGTGCCAGCAGCTCACGGACTAGTGGCGTCTCTGGGGCCAACGTCCTGACTTTC
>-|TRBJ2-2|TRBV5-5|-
CASSLLARVWTGELFF
TGTGCCAGCAGCTTGTTGGCTAGAGTTTGGACCGGGGAGCTGTTTTTT
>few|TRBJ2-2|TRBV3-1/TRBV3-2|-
CASSRRDSLNTGELFF
TGTGCCAGCAGCCGGCGGGACTCCTTAAACACCGGGGAGCTGTTTTTT
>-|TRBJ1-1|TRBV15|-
CATSARLNTEAFF
TGTGCCACCAGCGCCAGGCTTAACACTGAAGCTTTCTTT
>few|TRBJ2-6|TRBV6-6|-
CAARDSGANVLTF
TGTGCCGCACGGGACTCTGGGGCCAACGTCCTGACTTTC
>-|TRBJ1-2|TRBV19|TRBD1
CASSLTGARDYTF
TGTGCCAGTAGCCTGACAGGGGCCCGTGACTACACCTTC
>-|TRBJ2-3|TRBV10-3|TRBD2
CAISEWVAGVAADTQYF
TGTGCCATCAGTGAGTGGGTAGCGGGGGTCGCAGCAGATACGCAGTATTTT
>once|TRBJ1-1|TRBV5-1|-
CASSVTSGNTEAFF
TGCGCCAGCAGCGTGACCTCAGGGAACACTGAAGCTTTCTTT
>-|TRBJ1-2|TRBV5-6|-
CASSRGQPDYGYTF
TGTGCCAGCAGCCGAGGACAGCCTGACTATGGCTACACCTTC
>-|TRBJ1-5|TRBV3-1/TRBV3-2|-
CASSQQGGSNQPQHF
TGTGCCAGCAGCCAGCAGGGTGGGTCCAATCAGCCCCAGCATTTT
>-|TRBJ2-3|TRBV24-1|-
CATSDSGHKSGTDTQYF
TGTGCCACCAGTGATTCGGGACACAAGTCTGGCACAGATACGCAGTATTTT
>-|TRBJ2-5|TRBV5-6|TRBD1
CASSFGTGKKETQYF
TGTGCCAGCAGCTTTGGGACAGGGAAAAAAGAGACCCAGTACTTC
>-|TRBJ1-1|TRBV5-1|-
CASSPDRLTTEAFF
TGCGCCAGCAGCCCCGACAGGCTGACGACTGAAGCTTTCTTT
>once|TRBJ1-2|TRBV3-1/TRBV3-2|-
CASSQALPDSNYGYTF
TGTGCCAGCAGCCAAGCCCTCCCGGACTCTAACTATGGCTACACCTTC
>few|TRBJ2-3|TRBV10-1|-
CASSESYYNTQYF
TGCGCCAGCAGTGAGTCATACTACAATACGCAGTATTTT
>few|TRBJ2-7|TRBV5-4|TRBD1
CASSSGEGARGEQYF
TGTGCCAGCAGCTCCGGAGAGGGGGCGAGGGGCGAGCAGTACTTC
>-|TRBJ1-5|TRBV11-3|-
CASSLTEGKAQVGNQPQHF
TGTGCCAGCAGCTTAACGGAGGGAAAGGCCCAAGTAGGCAATCAGCCCCAGCATTTT
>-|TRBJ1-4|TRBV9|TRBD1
CASSGGDRPATNEKLFF
TGTGCCAGCAGCGGGGGGGACAGACCCGCAACTAATGAAAAACTGTTTTTT
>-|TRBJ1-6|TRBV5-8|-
CASSLTGEDNSPLHF
TGTGCCAGCAGCTTGACGGGAGAGGATAATTCACCCCTCCACTTT
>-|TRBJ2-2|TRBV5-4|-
CASSLGGANTGELFF
TGTGCCAGCAGCTTAGGCGGAGCGAACACCGGGGAGCTGTTTTTT